A selection of T cell receptor beta chains follows, all from one sample in a study of blood T cell repertoires in COVID-19. Data came from immunoSEQ multiplex PCR; TCRdb stores just in-frame clones and leaves some out. Among 75,000 to 95,000 clones listed, approximately 83% were seen once. The sequencing input was peripheral blood. The receptor set was obtained from a man aged 55 to 70 with acute or convalescent COVID-19. Both conserved end residues are part of each CDR3. The D gene is left open where the match is weak. Rows give clone size only sometimes, using once, few, many, or a class for an expanded clone.

D gene: TRBD1
clone size: few
J gene: TRBJ1-1
V gene: TRBV29-1
CDR3 length: 13
CDR3 protein: CSVEDPDRVVAFF
CDR3 DNA: TGCAGCGTTGAAGACCCGGACAGGGTGGTAGCTTTCTTT

D gene: TRBD1
clone size: few
J gene: TRBJ1-1
V gene: TRBV11-2
CDR3 length: 15
CDR3 protein: CASKMNRGLNTEAFF
CDR3 DNA: TGTGCCAGCAAGATGAACAGGGGGCTAAACACTGAAGCTTTCTTT

D gene: .
clone size: .
J gene: TRBJ2-4
V gene: TRBV18
CDR3 length: 16
CDR3 protein: CASSPGQGGSKNIQYF
CDR3 DNA: TGTGCCAGCTCACCAGGGCAGGGAGGATCCAAAAACATTCAGTACTTC

D gene: TRBD1
clone size: .
J gene: TRBJ1-1
V gene: TRBV13
CDR3 length: 14
CDR3 protein: CASSAGQGWVEAFF
CDR3 DNA: TGTGCCAGCAGCGCCGGACAGGGGTGGGTTGAAGCTTTCTTT

D gene: TRBD1
clone size: once
J gene: TRBJ1-5
V gene: TRBV6-2/TRBV6-3
CDR3 length: 15
CDR3 protein: CASSPWGTGNQPQHF
CDR3 DNA: TGTGCCAGCAGCCCGTGGGGGACAGGCAATCAGCCCCAGCATTTT

D gene: TRBD2
clone size: once
J gene: TRBJ2-5
V gene: TRBV19
CDR3 length: 15
CDR3 protein: CASSIPSSGGETQYF
CDR3 DNA: TGTGCCAGTAGTATCCCCTCTAGCGGGGGGGAGACCCAGTACTTC

D gene: TRBD1
clone size: .
J gene: TRBJ1-1
V gene: TRBV5-4
CDR3 length: 15
CDR3 protein: CASSPRTGEPTEAFF
CDR3 DNA: TGTGCCAGCAGCCCTCGGACAGGGGAGCCCACTGAAGCTTTCTTT

D gene: TRBD1
clone size: .
J gene: TRBJ1-2
V gene: TRBV6-5
CDR3 length: 14
CDR3 protein: CASSRTGGNYGYTF
CDR3 DNA: TGTGCCAGCAGTCGGACAGGGGGGAACTATGGCTACACCTTC

D gene: .
clone size: .
J gene: TRBJ2-2
V gene: TRBV3-1/TRBV3-2
CDR3 length: 14
CDR3 protein: CASSQGGVFGELFF
CDR3 DNA: TGTGCCAGCAGCCAAGGGGGAGTGTTCGGGGAGCTGTTTTTT

D gene: .
clone size: .
J gene: TRBJ2-2
V gene: TRBV4-1
CDR3 length: 13
CDR3 protein: CASSQPITGELFF
CDR3 DNA: TGCGCCAGCAGCCAACCCATCACCGGGGAGCTGTTTTTT